The source of this TCR beta chain is a study of tissue T cells after allogeneic stem cell transplantation. Between the trimmed V and J ends, which lost 3 bases and 3 bases, there was a span of 13 bases. CDR1 MNHEY and CDR2 SVGEGT come from the germline V gene. The CDR3 extends over 15 amino acids. Adult allogeneic hematopoietic cell transplant recipients with steroid-refractory graft-versus-host disease were prospectively enrolled for research autopsy. Data came from immunoSEQ multiplex PCR; TCRdb stores just in-frame clones and leaves some out. The table has 2,500 to 3,000 clones, 55% to 65% seen once.

Sequences were derived from duodenal tissue, sampled at autopsy. This TCR came from a male patient of 60 years or more with steroid-refractory graft-versus-host disease after an allogeneic stem cell transplant. Part of the T cell pool may stem from the graft donor. This sequence joins TRBV6-2 or TRBV6-3 and TRBJ2-3; D may be TRBD1 (6 bases). The DNA of the CDR3 is TGTGCCAGCAGTTATATCCGGCAGGGGACAGATACGCAGTATTTT. Its protein is CASSYIRQGTDTQYF.